This entry describes one T cell receptor (beta chain). As yet, its antigen is unknown. This sample stems from a study of beta chain features in type 1 diabetes. General observations from the study: Moderate but significant shortening of TCRB CDR3s was recorded in all four CD4+ subsets from Type 1 diabetes patients.

This CDR3 is 16 amino acids long. The germline CDR1 and CDR2 sequences are LNHNV and YYDKDF (reference sequence). The V segment lost 0 bases and the J segment 9 bases; nucleotides outside the gene matches: 7. Reverse transcription of all isolated RNA meant that expressed TCRB transcripts were sequenced. The table came from immunoSEQ multiplex PCR; TCRdb's copy has only in-frame clones and leaves some out. The profile shows a few hundred thousand clones, 16% of them singletons. The sequencing input was naive CD4+ T cells from blood. J is TRBJ2-1 and V is TRBV15, with TRBD2 identical over 11 bases. This TCR came from a man in his thirties or forties with type 1 diabetes. In DNA, the CDR3 is TGTGCCACCAGCAGAGAACTAGCGGGAGTCGGCGGTGAGCAGTTCTTC. Amino acid sequence: CATSRELAGVGGEQFF.